This note documents a single T cell receptor (beta chain) sequence. The antigen this receptor binds is unknown. Nothing much larger sits one base from this clone, and base qualities are not available. This entry comes from a study of blood T cell repertoires in COVID-19 (dated by TCRdb to 2020 to 2022). As for the study more broadly: Samples from collaborators originated in the United States, Italy and Spain and spanned both the acute and convalescent phases of COVID-19. The prospective study material was composed of cDNA or gDNA derived from T cells, B-cell-depleted T cells, or PBMCs. The dataset comprised deeply sampled blood TCRbeta repertoires from subjects exposed to, actively infected with, or recovered from COVID-19. A freely available public database, intended as a resource for researchers studying the immune response to SARS-CoV-2, is where the repertoires were released. The samples were drawn from two sources: the first 160 participants of the ongoing ImmuneRACE study, and about 1,300 subjects contributed by 6 global collaborators. The sample metadata nearly always contained a de-identified subject ID, COVID-19 status, age in years and sex. Where available, HLA class I and class II types were obtained from metadata supplied by the sample provider rather than from assay-based typing.

Participants in the prospective study were enrolled through a virtual design, were aged about 18 to 89 years, and lived in roughly 25 United States geographic areas. To assign participants to cohorts, the prospective study relied on clinical history that participants themselves reported in a screening survey and a study questionnaire. Exposed participants were defined as having been in contact with someone with a PCR-confirmed or clinician-diagnosed COVID-19 case within 2 weeks of study entry. Mobile phlebotomists in the prospective study collected whole blood, serum and a nasopharyngeal or oropharyngeal swab from every participant. Participants in the prospective study had the option to provide additional blood draws and questionnaires over a roughly two-month period. Prospective study blood samples were shipped either frozen or at room temperature before DNA extraction. Study-wide findings and limitations: Clinical and demographic metadata were provided uncurated, with the amount varying by source and participant.

Its CDR3 holds 16 amino acids, cysteine through phenylalanine. Of the read, only the CDR3 DNA is kept; its 48 bases are in frame from base 1. The germline V gene gives CDR1 as SGHRS and CDR2 as YFSETQ. V drops 0 bases and J drops 0 bases, leaving 9 bases in between. TCRbeta CDR3 regions were amplified from genomic DNA by means of the immunoSEQ Assay, a bias-controlled multiplex PCR. The authors' analysis ran thus. Nucleated cell counts per sample were estimated from amplification of reference gene primers within the assay. To quantify the absolute abundance of each unique TCRbeta CDR3 rearrangement, sequence reads were collapsed and filtered. Productive Simpson clonality was computed per sample as the square root of Simpson's diversity index over productive rearrangements. This immuneACCESS table, as held by TCRdb, lists in-frame sequences with V and J called but not all clones. Of the missing ones, under half trace to an unresolved V gene in checked studies; the others have no known cause. That table gives V, J and clone size, and the DNA gave D and trimming. The sample table shows a few hundred thousand clones, and approximately 90% are seen once. The ten top clones hold 0.8% to 0.9% of the sample.

The TCR comes from a woman in her thirties or forties who had been exposed to COVID-19. The sample comprised PBMCs or T cells enriched from blood (not recorded which). In this chain, TRBV5-1 is recombined with TRBJ2-2, with a tentative D gene TRBD2 over 6 matching bases. Here is the DNA: TGCGCCAGCAGCTTGGGAGGAGGGTCGAACACCGGGGAGCTGTTTTTT. Its amino acids are CASSLGGGSNTGELFF.